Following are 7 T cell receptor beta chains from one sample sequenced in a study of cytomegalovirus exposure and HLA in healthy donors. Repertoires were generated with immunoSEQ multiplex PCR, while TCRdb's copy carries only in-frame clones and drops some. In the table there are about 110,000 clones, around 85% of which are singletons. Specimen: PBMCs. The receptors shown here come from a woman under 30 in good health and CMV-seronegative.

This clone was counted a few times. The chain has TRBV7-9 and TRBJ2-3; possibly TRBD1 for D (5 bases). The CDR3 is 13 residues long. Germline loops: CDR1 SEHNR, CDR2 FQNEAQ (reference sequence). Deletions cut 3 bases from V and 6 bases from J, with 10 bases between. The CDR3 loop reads CASSFLAGDTQYF. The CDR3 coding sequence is TGTGCCAGCAGCTTTTTAGCAGGGGATACGCAGTATTTT.

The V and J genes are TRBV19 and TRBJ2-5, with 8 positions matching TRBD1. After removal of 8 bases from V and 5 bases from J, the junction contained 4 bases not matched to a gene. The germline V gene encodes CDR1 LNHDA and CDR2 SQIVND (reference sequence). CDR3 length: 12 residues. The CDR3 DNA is TGTGCCAGTCAAGGACAGGGTGAGACCCAGTACTTC. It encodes CASQGQGETQYF.

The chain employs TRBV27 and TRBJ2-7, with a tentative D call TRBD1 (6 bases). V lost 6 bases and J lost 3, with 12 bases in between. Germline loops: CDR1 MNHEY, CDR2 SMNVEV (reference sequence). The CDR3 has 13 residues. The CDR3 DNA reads TGTGCCAGCAGCCACAGGGTATACTACGAGCAGTACTTC. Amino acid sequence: CASSHRVYYEQYF.

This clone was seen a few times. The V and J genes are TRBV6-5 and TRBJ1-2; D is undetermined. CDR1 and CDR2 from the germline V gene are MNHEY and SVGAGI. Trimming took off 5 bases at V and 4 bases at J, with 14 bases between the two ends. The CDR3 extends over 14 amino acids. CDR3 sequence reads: CASSHATASYGYTF. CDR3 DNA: TGTGCCAGCAGTCACGCAACCGCCAGCTATGGCTACACCTTC.

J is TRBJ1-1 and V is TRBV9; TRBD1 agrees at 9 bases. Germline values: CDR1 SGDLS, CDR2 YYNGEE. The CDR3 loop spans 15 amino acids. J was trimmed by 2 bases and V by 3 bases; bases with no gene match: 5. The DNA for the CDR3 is TGTGCCAGCAGCGGGGGGACAGGGAAAAACACTGAAGCTTTCTTT. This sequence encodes CASSGGTGKNTEAFF.

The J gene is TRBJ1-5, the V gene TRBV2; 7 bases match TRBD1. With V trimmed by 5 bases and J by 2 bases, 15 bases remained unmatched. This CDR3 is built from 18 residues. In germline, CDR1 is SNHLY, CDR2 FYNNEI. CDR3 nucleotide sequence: TGTGCCAGCAGTTGGGGGCGAACAGGGGTGCGGGGCAATCAGCCCCAGCATTTT. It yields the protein CASSWGRTGVRGNQPQHF.

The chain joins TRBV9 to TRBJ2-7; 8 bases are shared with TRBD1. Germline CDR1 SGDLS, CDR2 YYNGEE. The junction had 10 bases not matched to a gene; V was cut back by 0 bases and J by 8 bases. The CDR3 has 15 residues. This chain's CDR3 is CASSVDSGQGVQQYF. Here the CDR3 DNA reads TGTGCCAGCAGCGTAGACTCCGGACAGGGTGTTCAGCAGTACTTC.